A selection of T cell receptor beta chains follows, all from one sample in a study of cytomegalovirus exposure and HLA in healthy donors. Method: immunoSEQ multiplex PCR; TCRdb's copy keeps in-frame clones and lacks some. This sample has 100,000 to 150,000 clones, with roughly a sixth found just once. The sequencing input was PBMCs. Every receptor here comes from a female donor in good health and CMV-seropositive. Both conserved end residues are part of each CDR3. The D gene is left open where the match is weak. Where a row states a size, it is once, few, many or the class of an expanded clone; other rows omit it.

clone size: .; D gene: TRBD1; CDR3 length: 15; V gene: TRBV4-2; J gene: TRBJ1-6; CDR3 DNA: TGTGCCAGCAGCCAAGCCGGGACAGGGTTCTCACCCCTCCACTTT; CDR3 protein: CASSQAGTGFSPLHF
clone size: .; D gene: TRBD1; CDR3 length: 16; V gene: TRBV9; J gene: TRBJ1-2; CDR3 DNA: TGTGCCAGCAGCGGGGGGACAGGGACCGTCGGCTATGGCTACACCTTC; CDR3 protein: CASSGGTGTVGYGYTF
clone size: .; D gene: .; CDR3 length: 14; V gene: TRBV9; J gene: TRBJ2-3; CDR3 DNA: TGTGCCAGCAGCGATGGGCGGGGTGGAGATACGCAGTATTTT; CDR3 protein: CASSDGRGGDTQYF
clone size: few; D gene: .; CDR3 length: 12; V gene: TRBV7-2; J gene: TRBJ1-2; CDR3 DNA: TGTGCCAGCAGCTTAGAGACAGGCGGCTACACCTTC; CDR3 protein: CASSLETGGYTF
clone size: few; D gene: .; CDR3 length: 12; V gene: TRBV6-1; J gene: TRBJ2-3; CDR3 DNA: TGTGCCAGCAGTGAAAATCGGGATACGCAGTATTTT; CDR3 protein: CASSENRDTQYF
clone size: few; D gene: .; CDR3 length: 14; V gene: TRBV28; J gene: TRBJ1-3; CDR3 DNA: TGTGCCAGCAGTGCCAGGGTATCGGGAAACACCATATATTTT; CDR3 protein: CASSARVSGNTIYF
clone size: .; D gene: TRBD1; CDR3 length: 16; V gene: TRBV19; J gene: TRBJ2-2; CDR3 DNA: TGTGCCAGTAGTACACCACAGGGGGATTGGACCGGGGAGCTGTTTTTT; CDR3 protein: CASSTPQGDWTGELFF
clone size: .; D gene: .; CDR3 length: 15; V gene: TRBV5-6; J gene: TRBJ2-7; CDR3 DNA: TGTGCCAGCAGCCCGTTGTGGCGGGGAACCTACGAGCAGTACTTC; CDR3 protein: CASSPLWRGTYEQYF
clone size: .; D gene: TRBD1; CDR3 length: 16; V gene: TRBV4-2; J gene: TRBJ2-7; CDR3 DNA: TGTGCCAGCAGCCAAGAATTGGGACAGGGTGGCAGCGAGCAGTACTTC; CDR3 protein: CASSQELGQGGSEQYF
clone size: few; D gene: TRBD1; CDR3 length: 15; V gene: TRBV5-6; J gene: TRBJ1-5; CDR3 DNA: TGTGCCAGCAGCTTGGGGGGGACAGGGTACCAGCCCCAGCATTTT; CDR3 protein: CASSLGGTGYQPQHF
clone size: .; D gene: TRBD1; CDR3 length: 15; V gene: TRBV5-1; J gene: TRBJ2-1; CDR3 DNA: TGCGCCAGCAGCTTGGGGCAGGGGGCCATGAATGAGCAGTTCTTC; CDR3 protein: CASSLGQGAMNEQFF
clone size: .; D gene: .; CDR3 length: 14; V gene: TRBV11-2; J gene: TRBJ1-2; CDR3 DNA: TGTGCCAGCAGCTTAGGAAGGGGCACATATGGCTACACCTTC; CDR3 protein: CASSLGRGTYGYTF
clone size: .; D gene: .; CDR3 length: 16; V gene: TRBV7-6; J gene: TRBJ1-3; CDR3 DNA: TGTGCCAGCAGCTTAGGCGGGGTATTCTCTGGAAACACCATATATTTT; CDR3 protein: CASSLGGVFSGNTIYF
clone size: few; D gene: TRBD1; CDR3 length: 14; V gene: TRBV6-5; J gene: TRBJ1-1; CDR3 DNA: TGTGCCAGCAGTTATTCAACACGACAGGGTCGGGCTTTCTTT; CDR3 protein: CASSYSTRQGRAFF
clone size: few; D gene: TRBD1; CDR3 length: 16; V gene: TRBV4-3; J gene: TRBJ1-2; CDR3 DNA: TGCGCCAGCAGCCTGGGGGGACAGGGGGCTAACTATGGCTACACCTTC; CDR3 protein: CASSLGGQGANYGYTF
clone size: .; D gene: TRBD1; CDR3 length: 15; V gene: TRBV5-8; J gene: TRBJ1-1; CDR3 DNA: TGTGCCAGCAGCGCCAGGGACAGGGAGGTCACTGAAGCTTTCTTT; CDR3 protein: CASSARDREVTEAFF
clone size: .; D gene: TRBD2; CDR3 length: 15; V gene: TRBV29-1; J gene: TRBJ2-1; CDR3 DNA: TGCAGCGTCCTCATCGCGACTAGCGGGGGGGCCGGGCAGTTCTTC; CDR3 protein: CSVLIATSGGAGQFF
clone size: .; D gene: TRBD1; CDR3 length: 16; V gene: TRBV28; J gene: TRBJ1-4; CDR3 DNA: TGTGCCAGCAGCACGGACAGGTCCGGGACGCGGGAAAAACTGTTTTTT; CDR3 protein: CASSTDRSGTREKLFF
clone size: .; D gene: .; CDR3 length: 16; V gene: TRBV10-3; J gene: TRBJ1-1; CDR3 DNA: TGTGCCATCAGTGAGTCTACAGGCCACATGAACACTGAAGCTTTCTTT; CDR3 protein: CAISESTGHMNTEAFF
clone size: .; D gene: .; CDR3 length: 14; V gene: TRBV10-3; J gene: TRBJ1-5; CDR3 DNA: TGTGCCATCAGTGACGGTGATAGCAATCAGCCCCAGCATTTT; CDR3 protein: CAISDGDSNQPQHF
clone size: few; D gene: .; CDR3 length: 14; V gene: TRBV11-2; J gene: TRBJ2-2; CDR3 DNA: TGTGCCAGCAGCTTGGCACGGAACACCGGGGAGCTGTTTTTT; CDR3 protein: CASSLARNTGELFF
clone size: few; D gene: TRBD1; CDR3 length: 15; V gene: TRBV5-6; J gene: TRBJ1-5; CDR3 DNA: TGTGCCAGCAGCTTAGCGACAGGGGGCAATCAGCCCCAGCATTTT; CDR3 protein: CASSLATGGNQPQHF
clone size: .; D gene: .; CDR3 length: 15; V gene: TRBV11-3; J gene: TRBJ2-1; CDR3 DNA: TGTGCCAGCAGCTACCGGGGTTTGGGGTACAATGAGCAGTTCTTC; CDR3 protein: CASSYRGLGYNEQFF
clone size: .; D gene: .; CDR3 length: 13; V gene: TRBV5-6; J gene: TRBJ1-2; CDR3 DNA: TGTGCCAGCAGCCGAACAGCCAACTATGGCTACACCTTC; CDR3 protein: CASSRTANYGYTF
clone size: .; D gene: TRBD1; CDR3 length: 14; V gene: TRBV4-1; J gene: TRBJ1-1; CDR3 DNA: TGCGCCAGCAGCTGGGGACAGATGAACACTGAAGCTTTCTTT; CDR3 protein: CASSWGQMNTEAFF
clone size: few; D gene: .; CDR3 length: 14; V gene: TRBV19; J gene: TRBJ1-2; CDR3 DNA: TGTGCCAGTAGTAGGGCAGTCGACGGCTATGGCTACACCTTC; CDR3 protein: CASSRAVDGYGYTF
clone size: few; D gene: .; CDR3 length: 13; V gene: TRBV11-1; J gene: TRBJ1-1; CDR3 DNA: TGTGCCAGCAGCCTCCAGGGGAACACTGAAGCTTTCTTT; CDR3 protein: CASSLQGNTEAFF
clone size: few; D gene: TRBD2; CDR3 length: 16; V gene: TRBV30; J gene: TRBJ2-3; CDR3 DNA: TGTGCCTGGAGTGTACTTCGCGGGAGTCGCGCAGATACGCAGTATTTT; CDR3 protein: CAWSVLRGSRADTQYF
clone size: few; D gene: .; CDR3 length: 13; V gene: TRBV30; J gene: TRBJ1-1; CDR3 DNA: TGTGCCTGGAGTACGAACATGAACACTGAAGCTTTCTTT; CDR3 protein: CAWSTNMNTEAFF
clone size: .; D gene: .; CDR3 length: 15; V gene: TRBV4-2; J gene: TRBJ2-7; CDR3 DNA: TGTGCCAGCAGCCAAGAATCTGGCAGCTCCTACGAGCAGTACTTC; CDR3 protein: CASSQESGSSYEQYF
clone size: .; D gene: .; CDR3 length: 14; V gene: TRBV30; J gene: TRBJ2-1; CDR3 DNA: TGTGCCTGGAGTGTACTTCAAAGAGCAAATGAGCAGTTCTTC; CDR3 protein: CAWSVLQRANEQFF
clone size: .; D gene: .; CDR3 length: 13; V gene: TRBV27; J gene: TRBJ1-5; CDR3 DNA: TGTGCCAGCAGTACGACAGGATATCAGCCCCAGCATTTT; CDR3 protein: CASSTTGYQPQHF
clone size: .; D gene: .; CDR3 length: 15; V gene: TRBV28; J gene: TRBJ1-5; CDR3 DNA: TGTGCCAGCAGTTTAGAACAGGCATCGGGTCAGCCCCAGCATTTT; CDR3 protein: CASSLEQASGQPQHF
clone size: few; D gene: TRBD1; CDR3 length: 17; V gene: TRBV4-1; J gene: TRBJ2-1; CDR3 DNA: TGCGCCAGCAGCCAAGGTTCGACAGGGCGCTCCTACAATGAGCAGTTCTTC; CDR3 protein: CASSQGSTGRSYNEQFF
clone size: few; D gene: .; CDR3 length: 16; V gene: TRBV4-3; J gene: TRBJ2-1; CDR3 DNA: TGCGCCAGCAGCCAAGATCTAGGGGTGTCCTACAATGAGCAGTTCTTC; CDR3 protein: CASSQDLGVSYNEQFF
clone size: few; D gene: TRBD2; CDR3 length: 15; V gene: TRBV4-1; J gene: TRBJ2-5; CDR3 DNA: TGCGCCAGCAGCCACCCAGCGGGGGTGAGGGAGACCCAGTACTTC; CDR3 protein: CASSHPAGVRETQYF
clone size: .; D gene: .; CDR3 length: 17; V gene: TRBV4-3; J gene: TRBJ1-1; CDR3 DNA: TGCGCCAGCAGCCAAGATCTCGGTACCCTGATGAACACTGAAGCTTTCTTT; CDR3 protein: CASSQDLGTLMNTEAFF
clone size: .; D gene: .; CDR3 length: 16; V gene: TRBV6-1; J gene: TRBJ2-7; CDR3 DNA: TGTGCCAGCAGTGAAGTGTTTTGGACTGTATCCTACGAGCAGTACTTC; CDR3 protein: CASSEVFWTVSYEQYF
clone size: .; D gene: .; CDR3 length: 16; V gene: TRBV7-8; J gene: TRBJ1-3; CDR3 DNA: TGTGCCAGCAGCGCCGTAACAGGGAGCTCTGGAAACACCATATATTTT; CDR3 protein: CASSAVTGSSGNTIYF
clone size: few; D gene: .; CDR3 length: 14; V gene: TRBV5-4; J gene: TRBJ2-5; CDR3 DNA: TGTGCCAGCAGCTTGACAGGGCCCCGGGAGACCCAGTACTTC; CDR3 protein: CASSLTGPRETQYF
clone size: .; D gene: .; CDR3 length: 15; V gene: TRBV4-1; J gene: TRBJ1-6; CDR3 DNA: TGCGCCAGCAGCCAAGATCGAGGATTGGCTTCACCCCTCCACTTT; CDR3 protein: CASSQDRGLASPLHF
clone size: .; D gene: TRBD2; CDR3 length: 16; V gene: TRBV5-1; J gene: TRBJ2-1; CDR3 DNA: TGCGCCAGCAGCTTGGCCTCGAGCGGGGGTACGAATGAGCAGTTCTTC; CDR3 protein: CASSLASSGGTNEQFF
clone size: .; D gene: .; CDR3 length: 18; V gene: TRBV21-1; J gene: TRBJ1-5; CDR3 DNA: TGTGCCAGCAGAAAGAATACCCGGACAGGGACTTTTAATCAGCCCCAGCATTTT; CDR3 protein: CASRKNTRTGTFNQPQHF
clone size: .; D gene: .; CDR3 length: 15; V gene: TRBV9; J gene: TRBJ2-2; CDR3 DNA: TGTGCCAGCAGCGGCGACAGGGGAGGGACCGGGGAGCTGTTTTTT; CDR3 protein: CASSGDRGGTGELFF
clone size: .; D gene: .; CDR3 length: 13; V gene: TRBV5-1; J gene: TRBJ2-3; CDR3 DNA: TGCGCCAGCAGCTTGGATAGCGGAGATACGCAGTATTTT; CDR3 protein: CASSLDSGDTQYF
clone size: few; D gene: TRBD1; CDR3 length: 15; V gene: TRBV2; J gene: TRBJ1-1; CDR3 DNA: TGTGCCAGCACCTGGGACAGGGGGATGGGCACTGAAGCTTTCTTT; CDR3 protein: CASTWDRGMGTEAFF